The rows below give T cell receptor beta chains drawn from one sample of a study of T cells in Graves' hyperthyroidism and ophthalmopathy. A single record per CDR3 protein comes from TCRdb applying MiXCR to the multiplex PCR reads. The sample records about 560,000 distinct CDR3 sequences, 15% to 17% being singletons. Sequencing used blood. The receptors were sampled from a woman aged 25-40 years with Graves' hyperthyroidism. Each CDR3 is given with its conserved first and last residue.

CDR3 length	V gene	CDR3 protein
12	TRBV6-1	CASSYSSDEQYF
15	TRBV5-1	CASSTGTQRQETQYF
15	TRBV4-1	CASSTGATGSYEQYF
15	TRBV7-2	CASTTSGQGYYEQYF
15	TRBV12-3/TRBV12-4	CASSFGGGRQETQYF
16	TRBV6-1	CASRLLGQGFDSPLHF
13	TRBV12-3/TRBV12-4	CASSGDSTYEQYF
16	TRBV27	CASSSTGTTTDYEQYF
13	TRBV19	CASKGSNNQPQHF
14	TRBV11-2	CASSFLDRDYEQYF
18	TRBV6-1	CASSESDRGRAFNYGYTF
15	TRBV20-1	CSALAGTMNTGELFF
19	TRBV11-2	CASSLVNLFRGFLHYEQYF
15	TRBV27	CASRLAGGRSDTQYF
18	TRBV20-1	CSARGRQGARRRNTEAFF
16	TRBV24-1	CATSDPGIASSETQYF
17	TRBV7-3	CASSLTKTSGSADTQYF
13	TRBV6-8	CAEGGSSNNEQFF
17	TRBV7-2	CATSDQNSGLGTDTQYF
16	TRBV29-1	CSARQGTGLSYNEQFF